This T cell receptor gamma chain emerged from a study of Vδ1+ human thymocytes. Study-wide results and limits: Highly polyclonal TRG and TRD repertoires with Gaussian CDR3 length distributions appeared in thymus. Unlike peripheral blood Vdelta1+ controls, thymic delta-chain sequences included 15% to 25% Vdelta2 and few Vdelta3.

In regard to this clone: Its antigen is currently unknown.

Extracted RNA was reverse transcribed into cDNA. Multiplex PCR used pooled V-gene forward primers and a constant-region reverse primer to amplify CDR3s. TCRdb reprocessed the multiplex PCR reads through CATT. The table includes about 6,500 gamma-chain clones, 35% to 45% detected once. The germline V gene encodes CDR1 EGSTGY and CDR2 YDSYTSSV. This CDR3 spans 13 amino acids. This TCR was recovered from a boy younger than two who had congenital heart surgery. The sequencing sample was made of Vdelta1+ gamma-delta thymocytes from the thymus. Subset here: FACS-sorted CD3+ TCRalphabeta- TCRVdelta1+ TCRVdelta2- thymocytes. The V segment is TRGV4, and no J call was made. CDR3 in amino acids: CATSYSSDWIETF. Here the CDR3 DNA reads TGTGCCACCTCCTATAGTAGTGATTGGATCGAGACGTTT.